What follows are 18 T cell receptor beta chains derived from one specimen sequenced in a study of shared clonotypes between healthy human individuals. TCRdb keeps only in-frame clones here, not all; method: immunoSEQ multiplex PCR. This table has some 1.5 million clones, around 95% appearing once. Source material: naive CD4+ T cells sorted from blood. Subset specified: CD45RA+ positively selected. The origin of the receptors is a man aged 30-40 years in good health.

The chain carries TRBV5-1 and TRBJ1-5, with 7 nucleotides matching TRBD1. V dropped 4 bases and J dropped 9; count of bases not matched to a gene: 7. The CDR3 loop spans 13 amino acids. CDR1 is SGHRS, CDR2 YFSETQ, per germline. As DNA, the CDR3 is TGCGCCAGCAGCCCCGGACAGGACGGGCCCCAGCATTTT. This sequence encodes CASSPGQDGPQHF. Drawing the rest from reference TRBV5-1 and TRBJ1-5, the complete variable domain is KAGVTQTPRYLIKTRGQQVTLSCSPISGHRSVSWYQQTPGQGLQFLFEYFSETQRNKGNFPGRFSGRQFSNSRSEMNVSTLELGDSALYLCASSPGQDGPQHFGDGTRLSIL.

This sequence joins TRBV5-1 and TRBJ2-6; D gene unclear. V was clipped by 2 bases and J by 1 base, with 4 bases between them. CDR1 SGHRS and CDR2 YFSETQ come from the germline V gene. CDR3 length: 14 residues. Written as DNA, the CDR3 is TGCGCCAGCAGCTTCGTTTCTGGGGCCAACGTCCTGACTTTC. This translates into CASSFVSGANVLTF.

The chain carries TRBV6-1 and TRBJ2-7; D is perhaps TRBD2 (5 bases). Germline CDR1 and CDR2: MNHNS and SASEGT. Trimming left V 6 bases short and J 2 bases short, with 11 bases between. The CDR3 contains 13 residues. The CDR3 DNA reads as TGTGCCAGCAGCCGGACTGAACCCTACGAGCAGTACTTC. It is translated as CASSRTEPYEQYF.

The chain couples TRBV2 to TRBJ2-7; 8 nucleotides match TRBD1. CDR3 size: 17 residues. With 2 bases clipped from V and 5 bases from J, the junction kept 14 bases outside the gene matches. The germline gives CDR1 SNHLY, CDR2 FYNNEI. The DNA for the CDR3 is TGTGCCAGCAGTGAAATCGCCTGGACAGGGAATGGGGACGAGCAGTACTTC. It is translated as CASSEIAWTGNGDEQYF.

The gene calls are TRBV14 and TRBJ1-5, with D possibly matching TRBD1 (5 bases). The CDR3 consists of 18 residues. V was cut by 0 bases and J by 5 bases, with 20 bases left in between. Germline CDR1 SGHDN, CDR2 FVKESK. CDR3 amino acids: CASSQDRGRGGEDQPQHF. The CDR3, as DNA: TGTGCCAGCAGCCAAGATCGGGGCCGGGGGGGAGAGGATCAGCCCCAGCATTTT.

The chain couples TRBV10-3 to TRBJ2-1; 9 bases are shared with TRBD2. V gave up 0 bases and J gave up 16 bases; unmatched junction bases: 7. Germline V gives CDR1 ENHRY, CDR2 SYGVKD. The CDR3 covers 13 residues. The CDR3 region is CAISESVREGLFF. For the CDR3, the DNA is TGTGCCATCAGTGAGTCAGTGCGGGAGGGCCTATTCTTC.

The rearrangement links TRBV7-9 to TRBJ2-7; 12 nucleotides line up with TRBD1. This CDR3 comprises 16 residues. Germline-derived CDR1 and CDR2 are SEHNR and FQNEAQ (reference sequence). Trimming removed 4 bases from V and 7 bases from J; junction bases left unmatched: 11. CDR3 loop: CASSWYRGQGAVEQYF. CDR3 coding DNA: TGTGCCAGCAGCTGGTACAGGGGACAGGGGGCAGTTGAGCAGTACTTC.

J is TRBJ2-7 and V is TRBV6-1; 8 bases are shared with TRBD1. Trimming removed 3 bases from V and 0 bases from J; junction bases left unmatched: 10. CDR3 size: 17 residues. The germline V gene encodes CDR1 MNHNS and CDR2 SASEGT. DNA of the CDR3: TGTGCCAGCAGTGAGCGGACAGGGCCTCTACCCTCCTACGAGCAGTACTTC. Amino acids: CASSERTGPLPSYEQYF.

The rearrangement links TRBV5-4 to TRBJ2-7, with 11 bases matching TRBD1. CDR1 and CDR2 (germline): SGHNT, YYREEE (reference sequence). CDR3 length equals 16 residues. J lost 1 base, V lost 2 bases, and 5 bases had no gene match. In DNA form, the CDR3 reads TGTGCCAGCAGCTTCCCGGGACAGGGGGGATCCTACGAGCAGTACTTC. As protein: CASSFPGQGGSYEQYF.

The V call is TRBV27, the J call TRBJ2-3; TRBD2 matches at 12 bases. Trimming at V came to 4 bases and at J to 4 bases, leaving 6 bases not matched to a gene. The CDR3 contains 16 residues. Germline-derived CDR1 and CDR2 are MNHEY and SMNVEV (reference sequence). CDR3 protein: CASSSTSGSRPDTQYF. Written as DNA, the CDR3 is TGTGCCAGCAGTTCGACTAGCGGGAGCCGCCCAGATACGCAGTATTTT.

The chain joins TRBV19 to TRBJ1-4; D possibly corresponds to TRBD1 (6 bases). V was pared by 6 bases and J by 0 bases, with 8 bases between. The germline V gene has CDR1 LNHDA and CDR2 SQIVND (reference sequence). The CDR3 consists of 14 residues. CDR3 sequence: CASSGQTTNEKLFF. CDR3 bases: TGTGCCAGTAGCGGACAGACAACTAATGAAAAACTGTTTTTT.

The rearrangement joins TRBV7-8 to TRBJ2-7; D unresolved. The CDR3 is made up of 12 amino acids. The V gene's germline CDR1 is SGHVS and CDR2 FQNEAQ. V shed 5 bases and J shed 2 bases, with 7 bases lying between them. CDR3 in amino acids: CASSIIAYEQYF. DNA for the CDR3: TGTGCCAGCAGCATAATAGCCTACGAGCAGTACTTC.

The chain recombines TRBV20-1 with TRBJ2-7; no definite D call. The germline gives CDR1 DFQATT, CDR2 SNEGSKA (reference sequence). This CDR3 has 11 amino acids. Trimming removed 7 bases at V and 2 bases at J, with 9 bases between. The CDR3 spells CSVGRTYEQYF. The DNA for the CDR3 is TGCAGTGTAGGCAGAACCTACGAGCAGTACTTC.

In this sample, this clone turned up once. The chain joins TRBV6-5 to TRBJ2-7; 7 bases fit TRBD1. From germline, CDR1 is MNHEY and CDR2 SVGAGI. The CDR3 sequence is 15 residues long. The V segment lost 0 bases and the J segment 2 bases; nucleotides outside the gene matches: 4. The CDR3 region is CASSYSLQGTYEQYF. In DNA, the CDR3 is TGTGCCAGCAGTTACTCCCTACAGGGGACCTACGAGCAGTACTTC.

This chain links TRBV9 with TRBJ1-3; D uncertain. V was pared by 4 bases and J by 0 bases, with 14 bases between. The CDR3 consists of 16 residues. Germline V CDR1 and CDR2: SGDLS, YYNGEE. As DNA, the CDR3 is TGTGCCAGCAGCACTAGTGGAGGGATCTCTGGAAACACCATATATTTT. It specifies CASSTSGGISGNTIYF.

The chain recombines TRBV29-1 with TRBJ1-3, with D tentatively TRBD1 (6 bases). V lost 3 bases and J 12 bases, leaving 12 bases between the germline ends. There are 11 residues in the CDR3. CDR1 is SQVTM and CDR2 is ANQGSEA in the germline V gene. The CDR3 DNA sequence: TGCAGCGTTGATATAGGGGGAGTCATATATTTT. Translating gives CSVDIGGVIYF.

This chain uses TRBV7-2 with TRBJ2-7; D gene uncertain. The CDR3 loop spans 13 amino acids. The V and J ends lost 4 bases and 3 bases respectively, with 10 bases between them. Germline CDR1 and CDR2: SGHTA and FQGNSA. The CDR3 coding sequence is TGTGCCAGCAGCTCCGGGCCCTACTACGAGCAGTACTTC. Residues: CASSSGPYYEQYF.

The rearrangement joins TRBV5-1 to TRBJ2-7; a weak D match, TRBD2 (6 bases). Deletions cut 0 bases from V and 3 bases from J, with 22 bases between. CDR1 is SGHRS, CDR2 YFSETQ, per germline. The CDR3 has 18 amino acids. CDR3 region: CASSLDVVGSSQNYEQYF. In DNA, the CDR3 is TGCGCCAGCAGCTTGGATGTGGTCGGGAGTAGCCAGAACTACGAGCAGTACTTC.